This entry lists 11 T cell receptor beta chains sequenced from one sample in a study of control samples from healthy donors and cancer patients. Repertoires were generated with immunoSEQ multiplex PCR, while TCRdb's copy carries only in-frame clones and drops some. The sample yields some 95,000 clones, almost 90% seen once. The sample taken for sequencing was blood. These receptors all come from a man aged 25-45 years in good health.

The CDR3: CASSRQAPGFQETQYF. The CDR3 DNA sequence: TGTGCCAGCAGCCGTCAGGCTCCGGGATTCCAAGAGACCCAGTACTTC. V usage is TRBV9 and J usage is TRBJ2-5, with D possibly TRBD2 on 5 matching bases. The length of the CDR3 is 16 residues. The germline V gene encodes CDR1 SGDLS and CDR2 YYNGEE. Deletions cut 4 bases from V and 1 base from J, with 17 bases between.

With respect to this clone: Its ends do not fully match the called genes, so a read error is possible. The V gene is TRBV5-1, the J gene TRBJ2-2; 7 bases fit TRBD2. This CDR3 spans 15 amino acids. In germline, CDR1 is SGHRS, CDR2 YFSETQ. This chain's CDR3 is CASSPRLASTGELFF. CDR3 nucleotides: TGCGCCAGCAGCCCCCGACTAGCCTCCACCGGGGAGCTATTTTTT.

The chain recombines TRBV6-5 with TRBJ1-1; 7 bases match TRBD1. J lost 3 bases, V lost 11 bases, and 9 bases had no gene match. The CDR3 is 13 residues long. Germline V lookup: CDR1 MNHEY, CDR2 SVGAGI. The CDR3 nucleotides are TGTGCCTTTCCGACAGGGAGGGACACTGAAGCTTTCTTT. The encoded protein is CAFPTGRDTEAFF.

The V gene is TRBV5-1, the J gene TRBJ2-3; tentative D call: TRBD2 (5 bases). V was cut by 7 bases and J by 0 bases, with 36 bases left in between. Germline V lookup: CDR1 SGHRS, CDR2 YFSETQ. The CDR3 covers 22 residues. The CDR3 here is CASREKSPRESVREGSTDTQYF. CDR3 sequence (DNA): TGCGCCAGCCGTGAAAAGTCCCCCCGTGAGTCCGTCCGTGAGGGAAGCACAGATACGCAGTATTTT.

This sequence joins TRBV6-5 and TRBJ1-1; D call uncertain. Germline V gene data show CDR1 as MNHEY and CDR2 as SVGAGI. The CDR3 sequence is 13 residues long. V lost 6 bases to trimming and J lost 2 bases, with 10 bases between them. The CDR3 region has the DNA TGTGCCAGCAGGGTCCGGGAAAACACTGAAGCTTTCTTT. This codes for CASRVRENTEAFF.

Written as DNA, the CDR3 is TGTGCCAGTAGAGAACGACAGGGGGCAGGTACCGGGGAGCTGTTTTTT. Translated: CASRERQGAGTGELFF. This chain uses TRBV19 with TRBJ2-2; 10 bases match TRBD1. The germline V gene encodes CDR1 LNHDA and CDR2 SQIVND (reference sequence). CDR3 length equals 16 residues. V dropped 6 bases and J dropped 5; count of bases not matched to a gene: 9.

The chain employs TRBV15 and TRBJ2-2; possibly TRBD1 for D (5 bases). CDR1 LNHNV and CDR2 YYDKDF come from the germline V gene (reference sequence). The V end lost 3 bases, the J end lost 0 bases, and 8 bases lay between the germline ends. The CDR3 is made up of 15 amino acids. CDR3 bases: TGTGCCACCAGCAGCGCAGGGTCGAACACCGGGGAGCTGTTTTTT. It encodes CATSSAGSNTGELFF.

The genes are TRBV7-2 and TRBJ2-7; 9 positions match TRBD2. This CDR3 region has 18 residues. V trimming: 3 bases; J trimming: 0 bases; junction bases outside the gene matches: 12. The germline gives CDR1 SGHTA, CDR2 FQGNSA. CDR3 protein: CASSFATSGLLSSYEQYF. The CDR3, as DNA: TGTGCCAGCAGCTTTGCCACTAGCGGGCTACTGAGCTCCTACGAGCAGTACTTC. Drawing the rest from reference TRBV7-2 and TRBJ2-7, the complete variable domain is GAGVSQSPSNKVTEKGKDVELRCDPISGHTALYWYRQSLGQGLEFLIYFQGNSAPDKSGLPSDRFSAERTGGSVSTLTIQRTQQEDSAVYLCASSFATSGLLSSYEQYFGPGTRLTVT.

The CDR3 reads CASSEPGQGRSPLHF. In DNA form, the CDR3 reads TGTGCCAGCAGTGAACCGGGACAGGGGCGTTCACCCCTCCACTTT. The chain carries TRBV28 and TRBJ1-6; TRBD1 aligns across 10 bases. Germline-derived CDR1 and CDR2 are MDHEN and SYDVKM. CDR3 length equals 15 residues. Trimming at V came to 5 bases and at J to 9 bases, leaving 7 bases not matched to a gene.

CDR3 bases: TGTGCCAGCAGCCGGGACAGGCGGACCTACGAGCAGTACTTC. It translates to CASSRDRRTYEQYF. The chain couples TRBV7-2 to TRBJ2-7, with 8 nucleotides matching TRBD1. The trim removed 5 bases at V and 2 bases at J, leaving 5 bases unmatched. This CDR3 has 14 amino acids. Germline V gene data show CDR1 as SGHTA and CDR2 as FQGNSA.

To note about this clone: Within the sample, other DNA sequences also encode this same CDR3. The chain couples TRBV7-9 to TRBJ2-3, with no clear D. Germline V lookup: CDR1 SEHNR, CDR2 FQNEAQ (reference sequence). V was trimmed by 5 bases and J by 0 bases, leaving 6 bases between them. The CDR3 covers 13 residues. The CDR3 protein is CASSPPSTDTQYF. The CDR3 region has the DNA TGTGCCAGCAGCCCCCCAAGCACAGATACGCAGTATTTT.